This T cell receptor (beta chain) stems from a study of T-cell reconstitution after alpha-beta-depleted transplantation in children. The CDR3 covers 13 residues. Trimming pared 7 bases from V and 2 bases from J, leaving 14 bases between. Germline loops: CDR1 DFQATT, CDR2 SNEGSKA (reference sequence). This clonotype was picked up many times. This sample's TCRbeta library carried unique molecular identifier barcodes. From the PCR reads, TCRdb called clonotypes with MiXCR, one entry per CDR3 protein. Of about 190,000 distinct CDR3 sequences listed, more than 6.5% were seen once; the top ten hold around 3%.

V gene TRBV20-1 combines with J gene TRBJ1-2; the D is unclear. The sequence was collected from a human donor who donated a stem cell graft to a child with Wiskott-Aldrich syndrome. Sequencing was performed on PBMCs from the stem cell graft donor, taken from the stem cell graft. The CDR3 DNA sequence: TGCAGTGTCCGCAAGGACGGAAACTATGGCTACACCTTC. Translating it yields CSVRKDGNYGYTF.